This T cell receptor beta chain was documented in a study of PD-1 blockade in mismatch repair-deficient tumors. Study-level information: All were previously treated, progressing patients with some twelve mismatch repair-deficient cancer types.

From germline, CDR1 is SQVTM and CDR2 ANQGSEA. This CDR3 spans 12 amino acids. V lost 3 bases and J 6 bases, leaving 12 bases between the germline ends. Study-wide findings and caveats: After pembrolizumab, tumor-resident clones rose rapidly, then generally contracted before radiologic responses.

A remark on this clone: As yet, its antigen is unknown.

Assay: immunoSEQ multiplex PCR; the TCRdb copy retains only in-frame clones and omits some. The sample shows approximately 120,000 clones, 70% to 90% of them seen only once. Three pembrolizumab responders had their TCRs sequenced. This TCR came from an adult with mismatch repair-deficient cancer. V and J are TRBV29-1 and TRBJ2-7; the D gene is possibly TRBD2 (6 bases). Source: peripheral blood, taken 44 weeks after starting pembrolizumab. The CDR3 spells CSVDWGESEQYF. For the CDR3, the DNA is TGCAGCGTTGATTGGGGGGAAAGCGAGCAGTACTTC.